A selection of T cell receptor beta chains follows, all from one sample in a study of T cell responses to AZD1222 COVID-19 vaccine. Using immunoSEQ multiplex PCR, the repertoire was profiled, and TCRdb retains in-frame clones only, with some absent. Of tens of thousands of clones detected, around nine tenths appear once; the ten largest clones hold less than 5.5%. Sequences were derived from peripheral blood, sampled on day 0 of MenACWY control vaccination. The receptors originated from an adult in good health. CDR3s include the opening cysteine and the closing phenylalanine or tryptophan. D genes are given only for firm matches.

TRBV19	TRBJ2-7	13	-	CASSIRGTYEQYF	TGTGCCAGTAGTATACGCGGAACCTACGAGCAGTACTTC
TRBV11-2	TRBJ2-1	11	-	CASSSWGALVF	TGTGCCAGCAGCTCGTGGGGAGCCCTCGTCTTC
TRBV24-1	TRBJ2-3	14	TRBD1	CATSDPTGADTQYF	TGTGCCACCAGTGACCCGACAGGGGCAGATACGCAGTATTTT
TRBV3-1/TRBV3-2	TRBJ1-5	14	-	CASSQGRDGQPQHF	TGTGCCAGCAGCCAGGGCAGGGACGGACAGCCCCAGCATTTT
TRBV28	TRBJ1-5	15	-	CASRPSQGGYQPQHF	TGTGCCAGCAGGCCGAGCCAAGGTGGATATCAGCCCCAGCATTTT
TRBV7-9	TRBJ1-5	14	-	CASSSSTKGGRQHF	TGTGCCAGCAGCTCCTCTACGAAGGGCGGGCGCCAGCATTTT
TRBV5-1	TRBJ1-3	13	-	CASSLDFRNTIYF	TGCGCCAGCAGCTTGGACTTTCGAAACACCATATATTTT
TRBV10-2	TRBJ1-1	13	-	CASSPQTEAEAFF	TGCGCCAGCAGCCCCCAGACAGAGGCTGAAGCTTTCTTT
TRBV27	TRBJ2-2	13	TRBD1	CASSSQGTGELFF	TGTGCCAGCAGTTCACAGGGGACCGGGGAGCTGTTTTTT
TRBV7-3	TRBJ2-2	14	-	CASSSTQGVGELFF	TGTGCCAGCAGTTCCACACAGGGAGTCGGGGAGCTGTTTTTT
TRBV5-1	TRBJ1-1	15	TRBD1	CASSGRTGGDTEAFF	TGCGCCAGCAGCGGGCGGACAGGGGGCGACACTGAAGCTTTCTTT
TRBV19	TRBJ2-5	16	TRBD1	CASSIVNRGPQETQYF	TGTGCCAGTAGTATAGTTAACAGGGGGCCTCAAGAGACCCAGTACTTC
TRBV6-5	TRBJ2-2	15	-	CASSMGRGNTGELFF	TGTGCCAGCAGTATGGGCAGGGGGAACACCGGGGAGCTGTTTTTT
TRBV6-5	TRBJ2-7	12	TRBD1	CASRDSSYEQYF	TGTGCCAGCCGGGACAGTTCCTACGAGCAGTACTTC
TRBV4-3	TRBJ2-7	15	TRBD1	CASSQGWDSLYEQYF	TGCGCCAGCAGCCAGGGTTGGGACAGCCTCTACGAGCAGTACTTC
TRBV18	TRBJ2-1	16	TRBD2	CASSKDSGRGYNEQFF	TGTGCCAGCTCAAAAGATAGCGGGAGGGGTTACAATGAGCAGTTCTTC
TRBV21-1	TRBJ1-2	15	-	CASSRKTHSNYGYTF	TGTGCCAGCAGCAGGAAAACTCATTCTAACTATGGCTACACCTTC
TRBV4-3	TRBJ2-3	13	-	CASSQQGADTQYF	TGCGCCAGCAGCCAACAGGGTGCAGATACGCAGTATTTT
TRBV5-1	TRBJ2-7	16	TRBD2	CASSPGTSDLTPEQYF	TGCGCCAGCAGCCCGGGGACTAGCGACCTGACCCCGGAGCAGTACTTC
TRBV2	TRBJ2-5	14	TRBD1	CASEVETGAETQYF	TGTGCCAGCGAAGTCGAGACAGGGGCAGAGACCCAGTACTTC
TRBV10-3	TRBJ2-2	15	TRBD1	CAISEQGAGAGELFF	TGTGCCATCAGTGAGCAGGGGGCAGGAGCCGGGGAGCTGTTTTTT
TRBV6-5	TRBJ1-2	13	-	CASMEQANYGYTF	TGTGCCAGCATGGAGCAAGCTAACTATGGCTACACCTTC
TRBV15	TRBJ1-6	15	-	CATSSAGVGNSPLHF	TGTGCCACCAGCAGTGCTGGGGTGGGAAATTCACCCCTCCACTTT